The clone carrying this TCR beta chain was found a few times. Its cognate antigen is unknown. These data originate in a study of T-cell reconstitution after alpha-beta-depleted transplantation in children. Study-level results: Expanded graft clones, several hundred of them, were reportedly the source of alpha-beta T cells about two months after transplant. High day-60 TCRbeta diversity in some patients came from surviving recipient T cells and thymic progenitors. T-cell counts and diversity were attributed mostly to newly produced T cells one year after transplant.

Molecular barcoding with unique molecular identifiers was used for the TCRbeta library. TCRdb called the PCR reads again in MiXCR, with one record for every CDR3 protein. This sample has about 980,000 distinct CDR3 sequences, with about 26% found just once. Trimming took off 3 bases at V and 0 bases at J, with 5 bases between the two ends. The CDR3 has 14 residues. The V gene's germline CDR1 is MDHEN and CDR2 SYDVKM. This material consisted of PBMCs, mostly from graft donor cells, taken 360 days after TCRalphabeta/CD19-depleted stem cell transplant. The clonotype originates from a boy in the first two years of life who had a stem cell transplant for SCID, so the T cells may come from the graft donor. This rearrangement joins TRBV28 to TRBJ1-4; D ambiguous. CDR3 region: CASSFVATNEKLFF. The CDR3 DNA is TGTGCCAGCAGTTTCGTTGCAACTAATGAAAAACTGTTTTTT.